This TCR beta chain emerged from a study of blood T cells in healthy people across ages. Study-level points and caveats: Higher naive T cell percentage went strongly together with higher TCR beta diversity. No one knew whether donors had CMV, which possibly confounded expanded clonotype changes.

Remarks on this clonotype: Its antigen is as yet unknown.

Germline assignment: CDR1 LGHDT and CDR2 YNNKEL (reference sequence). The CDR3 is 15 amino acids. The V gene lost 4 bases and the J gene lost 4 bases, with 14 bases spanning the gap. Combining a sample-barcoded 5' primer with a J-beta primer mix, a second PCR ran for about 6 to 12 cycles. A template-switch adaptor with 12 random nucleotides tagged each cDNA molecule. TCRdb fed the 5' RACE reads into MiXCR, producing one record per CDR3 protein. The repertoire holds 1,500,000 or so distinct CDR3 sequences, with approximately 59% as singletons. This receptor was taken from a man between 18 and 29 years old in good health. Sequenced input: blood. J is TRBJ2-1 and V is TRBV3-1; D uncertain. The CDR3 region has the DNA TGTGCCAGCAGCCCTTCGGACGGAGCTTACAATGAGCAGTTCTTC. Its protein product is CASSPSDGAYNEQFF.